The entry that follows covers one TCR beta chain sequence. Its antigen remains unidentified. CDR3 length equals 15 residues. CDR1 and CDR2 from the germline V gene are SNHLY and FYNNEI. V was pared by 6 bases and J by 5 bases, with 10 bases of the junction left unmatched. After isolation, RNA underwent reverse transcription to generate cDNA as the sequencing template. Clones were sequenced by immunoSEQ multiplex PCR, and TCRdb holds only the in-frame ones, with some missing. The table lists about 210,000 clones, 66% of them singletons, with approximately 1.2% in the top ten. The data derive from a study of CD8+ T cells in alopecia areata. On the study more broadly: Treated patients were given oral tofacitinib, which was dosed at 5 to 10 mg twice daily. Treated patients' severity was scored by percentage of affected scalp area.

The treatment here: oral pan-JAK inhibitor, 5-10 mg twice daily. The study, taken as a whole, reports: Mouse data revealed clearer TCR sharing than patient data did, a gap possibly tied to HLA.

This sequence originates from a human donor with alopecia areata. V usage is TRBV2 and J usage is TRBJ1-2; 9 bases fit TRBD1. This sample comprised CD4+ T cells sorted from blood, obtained at week 44, from a patient treated with tofacitinib. The CDR3 coding sequence is TGTGCCAGCAGCCGGGGACAGGGCGGGACGTATGGCTACACCTTC. This gives the protein CASSRGQGGTYGYTF.